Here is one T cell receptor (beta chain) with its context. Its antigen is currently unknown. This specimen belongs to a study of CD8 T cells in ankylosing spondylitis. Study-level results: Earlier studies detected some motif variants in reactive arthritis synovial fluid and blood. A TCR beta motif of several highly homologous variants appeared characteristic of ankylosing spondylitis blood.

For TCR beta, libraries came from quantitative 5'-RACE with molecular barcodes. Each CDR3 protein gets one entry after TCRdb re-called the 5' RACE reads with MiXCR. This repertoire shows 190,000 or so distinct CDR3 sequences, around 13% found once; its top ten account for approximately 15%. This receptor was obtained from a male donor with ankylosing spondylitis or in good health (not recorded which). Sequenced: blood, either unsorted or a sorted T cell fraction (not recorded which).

This CDR3 is CASITGPYNEQFF. In nucleotides, the CDR3 is TGTGCCAGCATTACGGGACCCTACAATGAGCAGTTCTTC. J is TRBJ2-1 and V is TRBV12-3 or TRBV12-4; D possibly uses TRBD1 or TRBD2 (5 bases each). The CDR3 covers 13 residues. Trimming pared 7 bases from V and 2 bases from J, leaving 9 bases between.